This T cell receptor (beta chain) stems from a study of blood T cell repertoires in COVID-19. Here immunoSEQ multiplex PCR was the method, and the copy in TCRdb shows in-frame clones only, minus some. This table has 200,000 to 300,000 clones, roughly 80% appearing once. The CDR3 is made up of 14 amino acids. V was cut by 0 bases and J by 7 bases, with 10 bases left in between. CDR1 and CDR2 from the germline V gene are SGHRS and YFSETQ. V is TRBV5-1 and J is TRBJ1-4, with a tentative D call TRBD1 (5 bases). Specimen: peripheral blood. This receptor was obtained from a man aged 60 to 69 with acute or convalescent COVID-19. CDR3 residues: CASSLGGTGEKLFF. DNA for the CDR3: TGCGCCAGCAGCTTGGGGGGGACTGGTGAAAAACTGTTTTTT.